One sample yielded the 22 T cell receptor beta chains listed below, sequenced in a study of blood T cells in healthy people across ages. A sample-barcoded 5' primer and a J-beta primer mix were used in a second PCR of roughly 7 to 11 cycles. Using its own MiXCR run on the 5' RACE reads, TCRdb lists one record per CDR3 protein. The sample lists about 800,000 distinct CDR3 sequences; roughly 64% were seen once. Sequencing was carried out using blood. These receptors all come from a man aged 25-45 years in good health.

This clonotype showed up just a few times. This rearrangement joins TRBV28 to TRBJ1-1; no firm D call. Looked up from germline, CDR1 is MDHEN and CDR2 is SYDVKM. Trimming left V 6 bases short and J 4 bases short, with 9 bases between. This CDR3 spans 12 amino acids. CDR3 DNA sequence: TGTGCCAGCAGCCCCTGGGGCACTGAAGCTTTCTTT. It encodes CASSPWGTEAFF.

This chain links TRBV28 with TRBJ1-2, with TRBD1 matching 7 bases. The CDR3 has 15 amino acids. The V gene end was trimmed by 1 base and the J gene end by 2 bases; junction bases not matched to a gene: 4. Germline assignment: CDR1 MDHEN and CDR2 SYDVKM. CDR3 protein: CASSLFTGVNYGYTF. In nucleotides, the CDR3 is TGTGCCAGCAGTTTATTTACAGGGGTCAACTATGGCTACACCTTC.

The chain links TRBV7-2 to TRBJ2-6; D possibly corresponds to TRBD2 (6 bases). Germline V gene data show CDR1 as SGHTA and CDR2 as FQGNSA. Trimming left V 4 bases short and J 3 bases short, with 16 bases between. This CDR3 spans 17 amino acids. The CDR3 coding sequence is TGTGCCAGCAGCTCTTCTGTCAAGGGAGGTGGGGCCAACGTCCTGACTTTC. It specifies CASSSSVKGGGANVLTF. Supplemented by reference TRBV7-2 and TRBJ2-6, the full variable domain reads GAGVSQSPSNKVTEKGKDVELRCDPISGHTALYWYRQSLGQGLEFLIYFQGNSAPDKSGLPSDRFSAERTGGSVSTLTIQRTQQEDSAVYLCASSSSVKGGGANVLTFGAGSRLTVL.

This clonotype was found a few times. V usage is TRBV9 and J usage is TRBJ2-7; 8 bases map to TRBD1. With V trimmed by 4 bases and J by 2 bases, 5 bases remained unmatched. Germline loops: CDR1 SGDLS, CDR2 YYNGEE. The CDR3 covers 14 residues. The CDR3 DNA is TGTGCCAGCAGCTCTCCCAGGGGGCCCTACGAGCAGTACTTC. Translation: CASSSPRGPYEQYF.

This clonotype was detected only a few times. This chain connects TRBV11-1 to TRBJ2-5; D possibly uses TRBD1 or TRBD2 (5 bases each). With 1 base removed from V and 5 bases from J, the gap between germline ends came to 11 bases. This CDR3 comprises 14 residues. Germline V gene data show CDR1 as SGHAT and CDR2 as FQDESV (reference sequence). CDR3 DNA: TGTGCCAGCAGCTTAGTATCGGGGACGGAGACCCAGTACTTC. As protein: CASSLVSGTETQYF.

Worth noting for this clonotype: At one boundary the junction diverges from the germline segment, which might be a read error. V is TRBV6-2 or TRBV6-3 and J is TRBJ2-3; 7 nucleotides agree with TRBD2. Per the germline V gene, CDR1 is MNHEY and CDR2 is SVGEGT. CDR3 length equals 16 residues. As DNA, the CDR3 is TGTGTCAGCAGCCCACGGGCGGGAGTGCGTACAGATACGCAGTATTTT. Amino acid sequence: CVSSPRAGVRTDTQYF.

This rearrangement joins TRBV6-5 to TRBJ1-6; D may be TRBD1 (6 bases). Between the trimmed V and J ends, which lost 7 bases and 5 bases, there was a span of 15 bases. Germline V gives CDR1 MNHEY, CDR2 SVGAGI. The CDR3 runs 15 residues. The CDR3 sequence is CASTLIQGDNSPLHF. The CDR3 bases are TGTGCCAGCACCTTGATACAGGGTGATAATTCACCCCTCCACTTT.

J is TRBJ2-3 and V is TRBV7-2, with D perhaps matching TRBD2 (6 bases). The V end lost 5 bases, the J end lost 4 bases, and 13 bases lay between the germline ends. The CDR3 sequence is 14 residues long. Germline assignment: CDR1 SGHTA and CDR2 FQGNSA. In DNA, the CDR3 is TGTGCCAGCAGCCCCCTCGGACTACCAGATACGCAGTATTTT. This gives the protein CASSPLGLPDTQYF.

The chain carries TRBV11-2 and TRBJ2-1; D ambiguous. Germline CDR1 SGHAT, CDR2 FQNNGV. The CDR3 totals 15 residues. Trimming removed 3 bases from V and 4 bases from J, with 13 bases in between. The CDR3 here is CASSFRSRYYNEQFF. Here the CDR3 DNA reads TGTGCCAGCAGCTTCAGGTCCAGGTATTACAATGAGCAGTTCTTC.

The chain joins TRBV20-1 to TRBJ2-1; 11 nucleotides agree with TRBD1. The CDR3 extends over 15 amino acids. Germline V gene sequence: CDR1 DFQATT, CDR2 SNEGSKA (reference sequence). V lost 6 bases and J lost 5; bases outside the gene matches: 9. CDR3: CSAPLGDRGDNEQFF. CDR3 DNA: TGCAGTGCCCCCCTCGGGGACAGGGGGGACAATGAGCAGTTCTTC.

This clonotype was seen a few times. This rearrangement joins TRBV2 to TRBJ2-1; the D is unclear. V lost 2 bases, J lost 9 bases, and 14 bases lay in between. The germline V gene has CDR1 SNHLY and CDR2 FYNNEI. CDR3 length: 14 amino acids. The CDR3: CASSESTPPTEQFF. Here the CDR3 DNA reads TGTGCCAGCAGTGAATCGACTCCACCTACTGAGCAGTTCTTC.

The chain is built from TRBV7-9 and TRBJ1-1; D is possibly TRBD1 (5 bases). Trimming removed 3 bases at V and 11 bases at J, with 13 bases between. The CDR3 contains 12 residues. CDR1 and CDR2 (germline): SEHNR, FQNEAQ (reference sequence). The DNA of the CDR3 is TGTGCCAGCAGCTTCGGGGACCCACCGGCTTTCTTT. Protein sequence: CASSFGDPPAFF. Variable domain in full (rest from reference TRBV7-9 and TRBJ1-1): DTGVSQNPRHKITKRGQNVTFRCDPISEHNRLYWYRQTLGQGPEFLTYFQNEAQLEKSRLLSDRFSAERPKGSFSTLEIQRTEQGDSAMYLCASSFGDPPAFFGQGTRLTVV.

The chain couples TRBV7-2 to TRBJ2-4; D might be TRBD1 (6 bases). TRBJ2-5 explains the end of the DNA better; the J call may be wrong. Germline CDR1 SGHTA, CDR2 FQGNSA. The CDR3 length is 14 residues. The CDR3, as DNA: TGTGCCAGCAGCACGCAGACAGGAAGGGAGACCCAGTACTTC. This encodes CASSTQTGRETQYF.

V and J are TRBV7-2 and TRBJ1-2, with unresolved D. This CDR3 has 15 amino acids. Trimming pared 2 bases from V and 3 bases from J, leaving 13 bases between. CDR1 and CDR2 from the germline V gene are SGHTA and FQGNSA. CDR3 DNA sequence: TGTGCCAGCAGCTTATACGGGAACTCTTACTATGGCTACACCTTC. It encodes CASSLYGNSYYGYTF.

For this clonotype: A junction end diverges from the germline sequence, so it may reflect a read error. The CDR3 here is CSARAPNRDLKIARYF. CDR3 DNA: TGTAGTGCTAGAGCCCCGAACCGGGACTTGAAGATCGCGCGGTACTTC. This chain links TRBV20-1 with TRBJ2-5, with D possibly being TRBD2 (6 bases). The CDR3 spans 16 residues. Germline V gene lookup returns CDR1 DFQATT and CDR2 SNEGSKA (reference sequence).

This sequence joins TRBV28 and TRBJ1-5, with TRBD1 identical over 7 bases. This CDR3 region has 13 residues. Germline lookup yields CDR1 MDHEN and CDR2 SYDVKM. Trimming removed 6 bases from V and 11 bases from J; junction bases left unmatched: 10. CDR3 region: CASRTGGTETQHF. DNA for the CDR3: TGTGCCAGCAGGACTGGGGGGACAGAAACCCAGCATTTT.

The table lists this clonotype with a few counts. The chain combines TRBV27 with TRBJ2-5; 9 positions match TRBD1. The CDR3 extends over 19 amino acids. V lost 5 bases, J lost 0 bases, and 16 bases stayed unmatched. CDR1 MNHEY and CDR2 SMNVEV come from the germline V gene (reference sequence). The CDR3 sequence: CASSTSETGGLPYQETQYF. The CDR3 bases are TGTGCCAGCAGTACGTCCGAGACAGGGGGACTGCCGTACCAAGAGACCCAGTACTTC.

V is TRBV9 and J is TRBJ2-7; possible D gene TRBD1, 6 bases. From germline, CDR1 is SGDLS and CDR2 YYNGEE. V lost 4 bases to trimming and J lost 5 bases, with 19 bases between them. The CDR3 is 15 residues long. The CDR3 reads CASSPLDRLFHEQYF. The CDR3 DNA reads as TGTGCCAGCAGCCCCCTGGACAGACTATTCCACGAGCAGTACTTC.

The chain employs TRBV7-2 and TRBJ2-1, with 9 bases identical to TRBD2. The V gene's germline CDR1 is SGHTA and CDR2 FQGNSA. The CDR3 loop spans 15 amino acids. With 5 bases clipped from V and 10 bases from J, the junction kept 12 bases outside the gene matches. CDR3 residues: CASSLMGLARVEQFF. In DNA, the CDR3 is TGTGCCAGCAGCCTAATGGGACTAGCAAGGGTCGAGCAGTTCTTC.

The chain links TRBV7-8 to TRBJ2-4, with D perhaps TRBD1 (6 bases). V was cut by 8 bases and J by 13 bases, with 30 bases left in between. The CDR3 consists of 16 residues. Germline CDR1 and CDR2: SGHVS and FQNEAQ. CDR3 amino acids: CASGARFLVGQDTQYF. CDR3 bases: TGTGCCAGCGGAGCTCGATTCTTGGTGGGACAAGATACGCAGTACTTC.

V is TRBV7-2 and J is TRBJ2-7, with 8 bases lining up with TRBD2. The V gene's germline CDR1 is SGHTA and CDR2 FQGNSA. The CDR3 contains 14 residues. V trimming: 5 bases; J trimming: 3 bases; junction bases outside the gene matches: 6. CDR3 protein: CASSVSGDLYEQYF. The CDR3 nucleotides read TGTGCCAGCAGCGTTAGCGGGGACCTCTACGAGCAGTACTTC.

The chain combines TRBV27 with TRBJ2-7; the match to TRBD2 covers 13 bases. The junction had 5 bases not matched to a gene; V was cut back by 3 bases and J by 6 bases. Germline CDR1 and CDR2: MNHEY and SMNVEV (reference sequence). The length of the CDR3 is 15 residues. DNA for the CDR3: TGTGCCAGCAGTTTCCAGGGACTAGCGGGATCCGAGCAGTACTTC. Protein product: CASSFQGLAGSEQYF.